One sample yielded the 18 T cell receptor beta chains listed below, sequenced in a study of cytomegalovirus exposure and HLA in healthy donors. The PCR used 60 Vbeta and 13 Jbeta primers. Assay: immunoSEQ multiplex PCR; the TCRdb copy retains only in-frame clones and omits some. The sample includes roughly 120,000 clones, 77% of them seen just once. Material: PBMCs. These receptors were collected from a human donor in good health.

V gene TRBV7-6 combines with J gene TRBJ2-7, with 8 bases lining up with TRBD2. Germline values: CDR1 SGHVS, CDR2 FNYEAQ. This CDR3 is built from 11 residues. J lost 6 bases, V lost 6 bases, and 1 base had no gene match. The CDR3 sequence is CASSREGEQYF. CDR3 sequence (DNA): TGTGCCAGCAGTCGGGAGGGCGAGCAGTACTTC.

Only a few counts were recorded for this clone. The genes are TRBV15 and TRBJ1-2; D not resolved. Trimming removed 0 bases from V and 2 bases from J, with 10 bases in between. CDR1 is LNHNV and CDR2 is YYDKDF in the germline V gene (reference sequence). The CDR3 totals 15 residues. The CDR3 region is CATSRDLGSNYGYTF. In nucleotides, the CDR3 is TGTGCCACCAGCAGAGATCTAGGAAGCAACTATGGCTACACCTTC.

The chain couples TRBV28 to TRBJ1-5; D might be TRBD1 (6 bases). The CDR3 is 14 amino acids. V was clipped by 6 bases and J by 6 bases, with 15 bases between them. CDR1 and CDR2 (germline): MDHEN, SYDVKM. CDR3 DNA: TGTGCCAGCAGCATCCCTGGGGGCAGTCAGCCCCAGCATTTT. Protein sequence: CASSIPGGSQPQHF.

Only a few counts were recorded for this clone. The DNA of the CDR3 is TGTGCCAGCAGCCAAGGATCGGGCGGGGGCGCAGATACGCAGTATTTT. Translating it yields CASSQGSGGGADTQYF. The chain combines TRBV4-2 with TRBJ2-3; D is possibly TRBD2 (7 bases). CDR3 length: 16 amino acids. Looked up from germline, CDR1 is LGHNA and CDR2 is YNFKEQ. Trimming took off 1 base at V and 4 bases at J, with 15 bases between the two ends.

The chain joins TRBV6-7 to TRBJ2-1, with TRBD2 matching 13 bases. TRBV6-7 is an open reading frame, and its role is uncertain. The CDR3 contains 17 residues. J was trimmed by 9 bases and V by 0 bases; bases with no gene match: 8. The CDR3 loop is CASSYSGLAGEVAEQFF. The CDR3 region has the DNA TGTGCCAGCAGTTACTCCGGACTAGCGGGAGAGGTGGCTGAGCAGTTCTTC.

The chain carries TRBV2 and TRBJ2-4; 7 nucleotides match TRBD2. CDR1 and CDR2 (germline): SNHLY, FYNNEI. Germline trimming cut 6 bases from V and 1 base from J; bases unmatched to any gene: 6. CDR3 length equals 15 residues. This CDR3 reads CASRAGETAKNIQYF. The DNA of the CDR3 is TGTGCCAGCAGGGCGGGAGAGACGGCCAAAAACATTCAGTACTTC.

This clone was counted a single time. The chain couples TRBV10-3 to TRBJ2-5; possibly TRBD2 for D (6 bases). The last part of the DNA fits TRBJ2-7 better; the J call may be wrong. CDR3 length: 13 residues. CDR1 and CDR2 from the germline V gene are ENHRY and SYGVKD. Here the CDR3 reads CAISGGADSEQYF. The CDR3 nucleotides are TGTGCCATCAGTGGCGGGGCGGACTCCGAGCAGTACTTC.

CDR3 protein: CATTGEEQYF. The CDR3 coding sequence is TGTGCCACCACAGGGGAGGAGCAGTACTTC. The rearrangement links TRBV28 to TRBJ2-7; 7 bases are shared with TRBD1. Germline V gene sequence: CDR1 MDHEN, CDR2 SYDVKM. CDR3 length: 10 amino acids. Unmatched junction bases numbered 4, after V lost 10 bases and J lost 7 bases.

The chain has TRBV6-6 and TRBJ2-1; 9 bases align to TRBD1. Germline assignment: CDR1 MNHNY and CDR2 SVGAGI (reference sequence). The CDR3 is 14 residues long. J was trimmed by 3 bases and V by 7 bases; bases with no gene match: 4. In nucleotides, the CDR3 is TGTGCCAGCAAAGGACAGGGGAACTACAATGAGCAGTTCTTC. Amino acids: CASKGQGNYNEQFF.

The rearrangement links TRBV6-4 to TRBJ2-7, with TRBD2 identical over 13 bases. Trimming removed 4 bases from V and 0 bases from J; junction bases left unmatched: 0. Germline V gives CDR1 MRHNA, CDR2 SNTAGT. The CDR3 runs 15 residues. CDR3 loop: CASSGTSGSSYEQYF. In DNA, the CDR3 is TGTGCCAGCAGTGGGACTAGCGGGAGCTCCTACGAGCAGTACTTC.

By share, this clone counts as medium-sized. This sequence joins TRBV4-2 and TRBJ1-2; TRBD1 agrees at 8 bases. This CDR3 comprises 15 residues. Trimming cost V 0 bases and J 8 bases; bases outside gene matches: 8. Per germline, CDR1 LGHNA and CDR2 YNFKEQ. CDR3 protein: CASSQDGAGGGGYTF. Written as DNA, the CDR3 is TGTGCCAGCAGCCAAGATGGGGCAGGGGGCGGCGGCTACACCTTC.

In DNA, the CDR3 is TGTGCCAGCAGCCACCGACAGACCGGGGAGCTGTTTTTT. It specifies CASSHRQTGELFF. The rearrangement joins TRBV13 to TRBJ2-2; tentative D call: TRBD1 (5 bases). This CDR3 has 13 amino acids. CDR1 and CDR2 from the germline V gene are PRHDT and FYEKMQ (reference sequence). V lost 5 bases and J lost 5, with 9 bases in between.

The CDR3, as DNA: TGCGCCAGCAGCTCTGGGGGGGCGGGGGCACATGGTGAGCAGTTCTTC. This sequence encodes CASSSGGAGAHGEQFF. The rearrangement joins TRBV5-1 to TRBJ2-1; possible D gene TRBD2, 7 bases. Germline lookup yields CDR1 SGHRS and CDR2 YFSETQ. The CDR3 extends over 16 amino acids. V was shortened by 3 bases and J by 9 bases, with 22 bases between the two germline ends.

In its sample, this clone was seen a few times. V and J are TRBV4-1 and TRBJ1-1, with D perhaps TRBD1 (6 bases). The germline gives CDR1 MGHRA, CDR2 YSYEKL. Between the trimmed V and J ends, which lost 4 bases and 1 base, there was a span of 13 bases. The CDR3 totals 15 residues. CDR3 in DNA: TGCGCCAGCAGCCTAGGGGGAGCCACGAACACTGAAGCTTTCTTT. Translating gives CASSLGGATNTEAFF.

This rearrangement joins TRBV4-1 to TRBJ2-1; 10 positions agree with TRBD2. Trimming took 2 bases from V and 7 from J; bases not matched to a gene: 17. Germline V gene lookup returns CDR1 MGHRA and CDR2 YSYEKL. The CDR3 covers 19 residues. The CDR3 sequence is CASSQPLKPKREGSNEQFF. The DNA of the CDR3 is TGCGCCAGCAGCCAACCCCTCAAACCCAAGCGGGAGGGTAGTAATGAGCAGTTCTTC.

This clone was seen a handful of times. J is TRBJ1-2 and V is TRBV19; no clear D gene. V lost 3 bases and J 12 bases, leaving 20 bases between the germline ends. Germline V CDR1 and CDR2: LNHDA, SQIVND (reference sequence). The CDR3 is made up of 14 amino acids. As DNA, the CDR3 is TGTGCCAGTAGTATTTCCGATGTTGGACTTCCAAACACCTTC. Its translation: CASSISDVGLPNTF.

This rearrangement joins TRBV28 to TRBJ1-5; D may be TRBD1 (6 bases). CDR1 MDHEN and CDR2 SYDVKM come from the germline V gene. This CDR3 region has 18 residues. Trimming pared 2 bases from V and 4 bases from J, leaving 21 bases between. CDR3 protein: CASSLPRPRQVLNQPQHF. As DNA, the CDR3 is TGTGCCAGCAGTTTACCCCGTCCTCGACAGGTGCTAAATCAGCCCCAGCATTTT.

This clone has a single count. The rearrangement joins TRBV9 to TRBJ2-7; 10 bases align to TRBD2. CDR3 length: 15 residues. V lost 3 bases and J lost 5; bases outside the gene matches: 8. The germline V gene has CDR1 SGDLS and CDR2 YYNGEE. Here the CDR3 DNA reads TGTGCCAGCAGCGCCCCTAGCGGGAGTCCCCACGAGCAGTACTTC. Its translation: CASSAPSGSPHEQYF.